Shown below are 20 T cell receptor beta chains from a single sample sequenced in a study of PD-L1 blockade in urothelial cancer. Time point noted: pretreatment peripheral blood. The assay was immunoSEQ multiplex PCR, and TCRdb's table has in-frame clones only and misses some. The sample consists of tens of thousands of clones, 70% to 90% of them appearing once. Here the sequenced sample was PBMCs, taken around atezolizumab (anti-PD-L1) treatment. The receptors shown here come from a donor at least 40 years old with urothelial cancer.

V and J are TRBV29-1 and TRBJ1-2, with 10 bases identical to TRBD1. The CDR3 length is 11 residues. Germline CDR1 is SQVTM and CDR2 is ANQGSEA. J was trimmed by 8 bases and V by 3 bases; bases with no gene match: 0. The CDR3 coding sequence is TGCAGCGTTGAGGACAGGGGGGGCTACACCTTC. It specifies CSVEDRGGYTF.

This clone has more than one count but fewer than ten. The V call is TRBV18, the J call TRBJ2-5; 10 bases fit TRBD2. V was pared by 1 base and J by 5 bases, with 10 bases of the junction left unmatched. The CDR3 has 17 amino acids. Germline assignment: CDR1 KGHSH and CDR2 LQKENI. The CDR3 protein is CASSPRVLAGVGETQYF. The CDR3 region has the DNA TGTGCCAGCTCACCACGGGTCCTAGCGGGAGTCGGGGAGACCCAGTACTTC.

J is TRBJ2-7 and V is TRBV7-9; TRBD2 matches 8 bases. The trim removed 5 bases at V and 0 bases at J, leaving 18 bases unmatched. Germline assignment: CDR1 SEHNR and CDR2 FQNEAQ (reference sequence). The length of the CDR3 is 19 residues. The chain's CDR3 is CASSPTGALPGRASYEQYF. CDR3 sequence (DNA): TGTGCCAGCAGCCCCACGGGAGCCCTACCCGGGAGGGCCTCCTACGAGCAGTACTTC.

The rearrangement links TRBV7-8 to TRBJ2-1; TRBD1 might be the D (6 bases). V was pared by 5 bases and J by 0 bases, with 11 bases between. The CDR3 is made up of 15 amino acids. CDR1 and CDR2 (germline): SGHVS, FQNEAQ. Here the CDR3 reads CASSDQGSSYNEQFF. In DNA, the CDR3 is TGTGCCAGCAGCGACCAGGGGAGCTCCTACAATGAGCAGTTCTTC.

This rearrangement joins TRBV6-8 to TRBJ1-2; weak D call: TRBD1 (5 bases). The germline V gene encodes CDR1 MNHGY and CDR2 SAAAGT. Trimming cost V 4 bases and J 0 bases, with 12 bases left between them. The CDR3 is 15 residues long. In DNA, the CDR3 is TGTGCCAGCAGTTTGGGGCAAGATGCTAACTATGGCTACACCTTC. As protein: CASSLGQDANYGYTF.

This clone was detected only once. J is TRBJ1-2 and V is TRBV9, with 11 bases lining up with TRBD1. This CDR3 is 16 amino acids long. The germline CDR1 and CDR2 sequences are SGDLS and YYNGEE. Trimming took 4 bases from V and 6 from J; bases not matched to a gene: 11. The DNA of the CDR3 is TGTGCCAGCAGCCCCACCACGGACAGGGGGCTACATGGCTACACCTTC. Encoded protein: CASSPTTDRGLHGYTF.

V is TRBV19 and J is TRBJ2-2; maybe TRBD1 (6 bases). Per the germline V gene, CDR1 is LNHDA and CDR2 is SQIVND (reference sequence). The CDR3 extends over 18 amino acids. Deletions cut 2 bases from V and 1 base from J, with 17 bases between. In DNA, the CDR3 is TGTGCCAGTAGTATACCCTCGGGACACCAGAAGAACACCGGGGAGCTGTTTTTT. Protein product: CASSIPSGHQKNTGELFF.

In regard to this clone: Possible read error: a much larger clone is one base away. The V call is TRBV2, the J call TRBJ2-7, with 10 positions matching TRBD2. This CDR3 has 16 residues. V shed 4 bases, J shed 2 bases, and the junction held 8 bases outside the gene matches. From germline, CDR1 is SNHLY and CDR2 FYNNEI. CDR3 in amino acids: CASSGAGGVGAYEQYF. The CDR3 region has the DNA TGTGCCAGCAGTGGAGCGGGGGGGGTAGGGGCCTACGAGCAGTACTTC.

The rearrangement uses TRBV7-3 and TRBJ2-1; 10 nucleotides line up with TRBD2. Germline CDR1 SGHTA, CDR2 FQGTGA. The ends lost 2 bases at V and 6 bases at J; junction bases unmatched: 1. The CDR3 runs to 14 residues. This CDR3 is CASSLGTSANEQFF. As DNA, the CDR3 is TGTGCCAGCAGCTTAGGGACTAGCGCCAATGAGCAGTTCTTC.

The CDR3 sequence is CASSDGYRGGNQPQHF. CDR3 DNA: TGCGCCAGCAGTGATGGTTACAGGGGAGGCAATCAGCCCCAGCATTTT. The chain has TRBV10-2 and TRBJ1-5; TRBD1 aligns across 7 bases. V lost 3 bases to trimming and J lost 2 bases; unmatched junction nucleotides: 7. Germline V CDR1 and CDR2: WSHSY, SAAADI. The CDR3 runs 16 residues.

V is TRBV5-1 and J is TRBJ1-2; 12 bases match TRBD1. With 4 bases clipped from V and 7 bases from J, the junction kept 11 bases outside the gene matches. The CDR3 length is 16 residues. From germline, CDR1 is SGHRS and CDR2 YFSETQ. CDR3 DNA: TGCGCCAGCAGCCTGGCCGGGACAGGGGGCCTGGGTGGCTACACCTTC. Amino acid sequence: CASSLAGTGGLGGYTF.

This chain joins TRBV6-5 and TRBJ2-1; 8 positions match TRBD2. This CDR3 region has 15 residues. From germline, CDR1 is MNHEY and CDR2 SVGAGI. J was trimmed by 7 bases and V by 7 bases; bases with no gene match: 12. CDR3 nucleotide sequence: TGTGCCAGCACCCTAACGGGAGGGGGAAAAAATGAGCAGTTCTTC. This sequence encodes CASTLTGGGKNEQFF.

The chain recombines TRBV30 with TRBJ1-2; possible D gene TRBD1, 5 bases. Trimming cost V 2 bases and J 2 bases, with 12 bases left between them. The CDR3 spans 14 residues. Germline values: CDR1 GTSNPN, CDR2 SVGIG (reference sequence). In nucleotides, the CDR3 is TGTGCCTGGAGTTCCTCCAGGGCCAACTATGGCTACACCTTC. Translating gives CAWSSSRANYGYTF.

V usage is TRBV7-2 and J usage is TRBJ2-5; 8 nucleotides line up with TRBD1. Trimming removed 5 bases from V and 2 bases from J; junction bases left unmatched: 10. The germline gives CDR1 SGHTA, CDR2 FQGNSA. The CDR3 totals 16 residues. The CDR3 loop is CASSLRTGIEQETQYF. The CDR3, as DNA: TGTGCCAGCAGCCTCCGGACAGGGATAGAACAAGAGACCCAGTACTTC.

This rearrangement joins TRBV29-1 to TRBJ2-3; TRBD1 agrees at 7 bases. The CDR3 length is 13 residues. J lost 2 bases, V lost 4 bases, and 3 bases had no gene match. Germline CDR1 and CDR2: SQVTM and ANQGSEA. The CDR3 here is CSVGGGYTDTQYF. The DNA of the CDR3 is TGCAGCGTTGGAGGGGGCTACACAGATACGCAGTATTTT.

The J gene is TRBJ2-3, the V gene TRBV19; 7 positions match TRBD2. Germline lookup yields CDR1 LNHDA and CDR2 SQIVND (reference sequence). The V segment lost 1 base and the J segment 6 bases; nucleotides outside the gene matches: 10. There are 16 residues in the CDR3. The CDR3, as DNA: TGTGCCAGTAGTATAGGGCCCCGGGCGGGGGTGGATACGCAGTATTTT. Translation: CASSIGPRAGVDTQYF.

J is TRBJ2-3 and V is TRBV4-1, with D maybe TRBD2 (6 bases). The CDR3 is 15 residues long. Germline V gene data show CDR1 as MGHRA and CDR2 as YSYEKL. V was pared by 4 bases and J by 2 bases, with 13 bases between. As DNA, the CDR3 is TGCGCCAGCAGCCCCCTAGCGATATCCACAGATACGCAGTATTTT. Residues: CASSPLAISTDTQYF.

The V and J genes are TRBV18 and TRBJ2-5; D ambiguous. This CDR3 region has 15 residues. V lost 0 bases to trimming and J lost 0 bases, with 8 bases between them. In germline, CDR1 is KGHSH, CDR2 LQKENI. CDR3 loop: CASSPPSTYQETQYF. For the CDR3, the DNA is TGTGCCAGCTCACCACCGAGCACGTACCAAGAGACCCAGTACTTC.

CDR3 amino acids: CASSTRQGMNTEAFF. DNA for the CDR3: TGTGCCAGCAGCACCAGACAGGGGATGAACACTGAAGCTTTCTTT. The gene calls are TRBV11-3 and TRBJ1-1, with 8 bases lining up with TRBD1. Germline lookup yields CDR1 SGHNT and CDR2 YENEEA. The CDR3 is 15 residues long. After removal of 5 bases from V and 0 bases from J, the junction contained 5 bases not matched to a gene.

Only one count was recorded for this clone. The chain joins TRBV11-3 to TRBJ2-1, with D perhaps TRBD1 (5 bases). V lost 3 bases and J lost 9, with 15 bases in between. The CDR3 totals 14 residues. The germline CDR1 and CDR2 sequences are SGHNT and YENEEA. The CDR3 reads CASSFRTPQGEQFF. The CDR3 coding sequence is TGTGCCAGCAGCTTTCGCACCCCCCAGGGTGAGCAGTTCTTC.